The rows below give T cell receptor beta chains drawn from one sample of a study of blood T cell repertoires in COVID-19. Using immunoSEQ multiplex PCR, the repertoire was profiled, and TCRdb retains in-frame clones only, with some absent. The sample lists about 100,000 clones, roughly three quarters seen once, with approximately 24% in the top ten. Input material: peripheral blood. Source of these receptors: a human donor in a cohort sampled during active COVID-19. CDR3s leave out the opening cysteine and the closing phenylalanine or tryptophan. D genes are given only for firm matches.

D gene,V gene,J gene,CDR3 protein
.,TRBV5-4,TRBJ2-1,ASSLTDEQF
TRBD2,TRBV5-1,TRBJ2-7,ASSLAGTSGTYEQY
TRBD2,TRBV11-2,TRBJ2-7,ASSHLAGDYSYEQY
TRBD2,TRBV10-2,TRBJ2-2,ASSDWRGSVHGELF
TRBD1,TRBV15,TRBJ1-2,ATSEGTGENYGYT
.,TRBV18,TRBJ2-7,ASSPPWQTSYEQY
.,TRBV4-2,TRBJ1-2,ASSQAVGLGYGYT
.,TRBV6-4,TRBJ1-5,ASLQEWGRNQPQH
.,TRBV27,TRBJ2-3,ASCRAESTDTQY
TRBD2,TRBV14,TRBJ2-1,ASSHFREGSYNEQF
.,TRBV5-4,TRBJ2-2,ASSKRIGKPGELF
TRBD1,TRBV5-8,TRBJ2-3,ASTIQGATDTQY